The clone carrying this TCR beta chain was picked up many times. Its antigen is still unknown. The sample originates from a study of human T cells and chemical hapten exposure. Whole-study context: TCR yields per sample varied mostly from small pooled library volume differences.

This CDR3 has 14 amino acids. The V end lost 4 bases, the J end lost 2 bases, and 9 bases lay between the germline ends. The time point was: healthy volunteer bleed at 6 weeks. Unfractionated whole blood yielded the extracted total RNA. The study used a library that attached unique molecular identifiers to individual cDNA molecules. In the original analysis: A per-sample median of about 94,000 TCRs was observed, with counts ranging from roughly 20,000 to 690,600. TCRdb reanalysed the RACE reads using MiXCR and keeps one entry per CDR3 protein. The V and J calls and clone size are TCRdb's, not the authors'. Here the sample spans roughly 71,000 distinct CDR3 sequences, about 5.7% being singletons. Study-level points and caveats: Among TCRs, those above 1 in 1000 frequency were unaffected by DPC sensitization.

The sample consisted of whole blood. The sequence was obtained from a female donor in good health. Some clones in this sample may be carry-over from other donors' samples. The chain carries TRBV12-3 or TRBV12-4 and TRBJ1-3, with a possible D match to TRBD1 (5 bases). The CDR3 sequence is CASSSRGAGNTIYF. The DNA of the CDR3 is TGTGCCAGCAGTTCTCGGGGGGCTGGAAACACCATATATTTT.